This is a list of T cell receptor beta chains from one sample in a study of regulatory and conventional T cells in RAG deficiency. Assay: immunoSEQ multiplex PCR; the TCRdb copy retains only in-frame clones and omits some. The repertoire holds 8,000 to 10,000 clones, around 96% seen once, with 1.4% in the top ten. Sample: CD4+ effector T cells sorted from blood. These receptor sequences come from a human donor with RAG deficiency presenting as severe combined immunodeficiency. CDR3s include the opening cysteine and the closing phenylalanine or tryptophan. D genes are given only for firm matches. Rows give clone size only sometimes, using once, few, many, or a class for an expanded clone.

TRBV4-1	TRBJ2-7	-	-	TGCGCCAGCAGCCAAGGGGACACCTACGAGCAGTACTTC	CASSQGDTYEQYF
TRBV4-2	TRBJ2-5	-	-	TGTGCCAGCAGCCAAGAGAAACCGCTAGGGGCCCAGTACTTC	CASSQEKPLGAQYF
TRBV7-8	TRBJ2-5	-	once	TGTGCCAGCAGCTTAGCGCTGCGGCCGGCAGGGCCCCAGTACTTC	CASSLALRPAGPQYF
TRBV9	TRBJ2-7	-	-	TGTGCCAGCAGCGTAGAACAGTCCTACGAGCAGTACTTC	CASSVEQSYEQYF
TRBV7-2	TRBJ2-5	-	-	TGTGCCAGCAGCTTAGGAGGGGGAGAGACCCAGTACTTC	CASSLGGGETQYF
TRBV7-2	TRBJ2-3	TRBD1	-	TGTGCCAGCAGCTTAGTCCTCGTCGGACAGGGGGTAGATACGCAGTATTTT	CASSLVLVGQGVDTQYF
TRBV7-2	TRBJ2-3	-	-	TGTGCCAGCAGCTTCGCAGATACGCAGTATTTT	CASSFADTQYF
TRBV4-2	TRBJ2-5	-	-	TGTGCCAGCAGCCAAGGGGTCCGGGGCCAGGTCCAAGAGACCCAGTACTTC	CASSQGVRGQVQETQYF
TRBV29-1	TRBJ2-2	-	-	TGCAGCGTTGAAGTTAGCGGGAACACCGGGGAGCTGTTTTTT	CSVEVSGNTGELFF
TRBV2	TRBJ2-3	TRBD1	-	TGTGCCAGCAGTCCCGGGACAGGGCCTACAGATACGCAGTATTTT	CASSPGTGPTDTQYF
TRBV29-1	TRBJ2-5	TRBD1	-	TGCAGCGTTGGGACAGGGGGAGAGACCCAGTACTTC	CSVGTGGETQYF
TRBV7-6	TRBJ1-1	TRBD1	-	TGTGCCAGCAGCTTAGCGCCGGACAGGATTCGAACTGAAGCTTTCTTT	CASSLAPDRIRTEAFF
TRBV7-9	TRBJ1-2	-	-	TGTGCCAGCAGCTTCGTGGACTATGGCTACACCTTC	CASSFVDYGYTF
TRBV6-1	TRBJ2-7	-	-	TGTGCCAGCAGTGAAGGACAGAACTACGAGCAGTACTTC	CASSEGQNYEQYF
TRBV5-1	TRBJ2-3	TRBD1	-	TGCGCCAGCCGGACAGGCCCTAGCACAGATACGCAGTATTTT	CASRTGPSTDTQYF
TRBV27	TRBJ2-3	-	-	TGTGCCAGCAGTTTGGGTCGGGGCACAGATACGCAGTATTTT	CASSLGRGTDTQYF
TRBV27	TRBJ1-5	-	-	TGTGCCAGCAGTTACAGGTATAGCAATCAGCCCCAGCATTTT	CASSYRYSNQPQHF
TRBV28	TRBJ2-7	-	-	TGTGCCAGCAGTCCTGGTAGGGAAAACGAGCAGTACTTC	CASSPGRENEQYF
TRBV6-6	TRBJ2-4	-	-	TGTGCCAGCAGTTCAGGGATGGACATTCAGTACTTC	CASSSGMDIQYF
TRBV7-2	TRBJ1-5	-	-	TGTGCCAGCAGTTTGGGTCAGACTTTGGGGAATCAGCCCCAGCATTTT	CASSLGQTLGNQPQHF
TRBV2	TRBJ2-7	TRBD1	-	TGTGCCAGCAGTGAGAGGACAGGGGGGTACGAGCAGTACTTC	CASSERTGGYEQYF
TRBV9	TRBJ1-2	-	-	TGTGCCAGCAGCGTAGACCCTGGGTTTAACTATGGCTACACCTTC	CASSVDPGFNYGYTF
TRBV19	TRBJ2-7	TRBD1	-	TGTGCCAGTAGTAGGGCAGGGGGCTACGAGCAGTACTTC	CASSRAGGYEQYF
TRBV10-3	TRBJ1-1	TRBD1	once	TGTGCCATCAGTGACAGGGGGCTGAACACTGAAGCTTTCTTT	CAISDRGLNTEAFF
TRBV10-3	TRBJ2-7	-	-	TGTGCCATCAGGGAGACACCTACCTACGAGCAGTACTTC	CAIRETPTYEQYF
TRBV2	TRBJ1-1	-	-	TGTGCCAGCACCCCACGGAACACTGAAGCTTTCTTT	CASTPRNTEAFF
TRBV19	TRBJ2-6	-	-	TGTGCCAGTAGTCTAAACAGGGCCTCTGGGGCCAACGTCCTGACTTTC	CASSLNRASGANVLTF
TRBV7-2	TRBJ2-1	-	-	TGTGCCAGCAGCTTATCCCTGACACATTACAATGAGCAGTTCTTC	CASSLSLTHYNEQFF
TRBV7-2	TRBJ2-3	TRBD1	once	TGTGCCAGCAGCCGGGACAGGGGCACAGATACGCAGTATTTT	CASSRDRGTDTQYF
TRBV4-1	TRBJ2-1	TRBD2	-	TGCGCCAGCAGCCTTAGCGGGTCCTACAATGAGCAGTTCTTC	CASSLSGSYNEQFF
TRBV4-2	TRBJ2-6	TRBD1	-	TGTGCCAGCAGCCTCCATTCTGGGACAGGGGGGAGTGGGGCCAACGTCCTGACTTTC	CASSLHSGTGGSGANVLTF
TRBV27	TRBJ1-1	TRBD1	-	TGTGCCAGCAGTCGACAGGGCATCACTGAAGCTTTCTTT	CASSRQGITEAFF
TRBV5-1	TRBJ2-7	TRBD2	-	TGCGCCAGCAGCGCGGGACTAGCGGACCTCTACGAGCAGTACTTC	CASSAGLADLYEQYF
TRBV20-1	TRBJ2-7	-	-	TGCAGTGCCCCGGACGGCTACGAGCAGTACTTC	CSAPDGYEQYF
TRBV5-4	TRBJ2-5	TRBD1	-	TGTGCCAGCAGCTCCGGGACAGTCAGTAAAGAGACCCAGTACTTC	CASSSGTVSKETQYF
TRBV29-1	TRBJ2-7	-	-	TGCAGCGTTGAGTACGACACACCCTACGAGCAGTACTTC	CSVEYDTPYEQYF
TRBV11-2	TRBJ1-1	-	-	TGTGCCAGCAGCTGGGGTCCCCGGCCTGCCACTGAAGCTTTCTTT	CASSWGPRPATEAFF
TRBV6-1	TRBJ2-5	-	-	TGTGCCAGCAGTAACCGGGTAGAGACCCAGTACTTC	CASSNRVETQYF
TRBV6-4	TRBJ1-1	-	once	TGTGCCAGCACTTCCCGATTCAGCTTGAACACTGAAGCTTTCTTT	CASTSRFSLNTEAFF
TRBV10-3	TRBJ2-7	TRBD1	-	TGTGCCATCAGTCCGGGACAGGGACAGCACGAGCAGTACTTC	CAISPGQGQHEQYF
TRBV19	TRBJ2-7	-	-	TGTGCCAGTAGTACCCGGTGGGGTTTCGAATACTTC	CASSTRWGFEYF
TRBV18	TRBJ2-5	-	-	TGTGCCAGCTCACCGGTTCCAGAGACCCAGTACTTC	CASSPVPETQYF
TRBV5-1	TRBJ2-5	-	-	TGCGCCAGCAGCCAACCCCGGGACGACCCAGAGACCCAGTACTTC	CASSQPRDDPETQYF
TRBV7-2	TRBJ2-4	-	once	TGTGCCAGCAGCCAGGACCGAGTAGCCAAAAACATTCAGTACTTC	CASSQDRVAKNIQYF
TRBV5-6	TRBJ2-7	TRBD1	-	TGTGCCAGCAGCTTGGGACAGGGGGCCTACGAGCAGTACTTC	CASSLGQGAYEQYF
TRBV27	TRBJ2-7	-	-	TGTGCCAGCAGTTTATTCTCTGGAGGAGCCTCCGAGCAGTACTTC	CASSLFSGGASEQYF
TRBV6-6	TRBJ2-2	-	-	TGTGCCAGCAGTTACAACACCGGGGAGCTGTTTTTT	CASSYNTGELFF
TRBV9	TRBJ2-2	-	-	TGTGCCAGCGACCGGGACCGGGACACCGGGGAGCTGTTTTTT	CASDRDRDTGELFF
TRBV5-1	TRBJ2-5	TRBD1	-	TGCGCCAGCAGCTTGGGGGACAGGGGTGAGACCCAGTACTTC	CASSLGDRGETQYF
TRBV4-1	TRBJ2-2	-	-	TGCGCCAGCAGCCTGGGACACCCGAACACCGGGGAGCTGTTTTTT	CASSLGHPNTGELFF
TRBV19	TRBJ1-1	-	-	TGTGCCAGTAGTACAGGGGATTGGGCTGAAGCTTTCTTT	CASSTGDWAEAFF
TRBV6-5	TRBJ2-6	-	-	TGTGCCAGCAGTTCGTTACAGGGCTCTGGGGCCAACGTCCTGACTTTC	CASSSLQGSGANVLTF
TRBV18	TRBJ2-2	-	once	TGTGCCAGCTCACGCCAGGAGACAGGAGCGAACACCGGGGAGCTGTTTTTT	CASSRQETGANTGELFF